The sequence of this T cell receptor beta chain was determined in a study of CD8+ T cells in alopecia areata. Sequencing relied on a cDNA template that was reverse transcribed from extracted RNA. Profiling relied on immunoSEQ multiplex PCR, and the TCRdb table lists in-frame clones only, not all of them. The top ten clones hold 1.7% of a sample with some 180,000 clones, roughly 65% of them seen once. The CDR3 length is 15 residues. Trimming shortened V by 4 bases and J by 4 bases, and 13 bases separated the two germline ends. Germline loops: CDR1 SGHTA, CDR2 FQGNSA. Collected material from alopecia areata patients comprised lesional scalp punch biopsies and peripheral blood.

Sequences were derived from CD4+ T cells sorted from blood, sampled at week 0. This chain joins TRBV7-2 and TRBJ2-2; tentatively, D is TRBD1 (6 bases). This sequence originates from a human donor with alopecia areata. DNA of the CDR3: TGTGCCAGCAGCTACAGGCAGGGGATCACCGGGGAGCTGTTTTTT. Translating it yields CASSYRQGITGELFF.